A single T cell receptor (beta chain) is shown here with its context. Antigen specificity is unknown. Produced via immunoSEQ multiplex PCR; TCRdb's table is partial and in-frame only. Here the sample spans about 56,000 clones, around 85% being singletons. This sample was taken from a study of T cell responses to AZD1222 COVID-19 vaccine. At the level of the study: Second-dose recipients at about 4 or about 12 weeks were treated as one pooled group.

V lost 0 bases, J lost 0 bases, and 9 bases lay in between. Germline CDR1 SGHRS, CDR2 YFSETQ. The CDR3 extends over 16 amino acids. Study conclusions and caveats: Spike-specific TCR breadth and depth both grew after two AZD1222 doses. Among those given AZD1222, only 6 or 7 were seropositive at baseline. The donors showed a predominance of white British ancestry and of females, with possible underestimation of clonal diversity.

This sequence originates from an adult in good health. The genes are TRBV5-1 and TRBJ2-2, with TRBD2 as a possible D gene (6 bases). Here the sequenced sample was peripheral blood, taken on day 0 of AZD1222 vaccination. CDR3 coding DNA: TGCGCCAGCAGCTTGGTTGCGGGGACGAACACCGGGGAGCTGTTTTTT. Residues: CASSLVAGTNTGELFF.